This T cell receptor (beta chain) was identified in a study of shared clonotypes between healthy human individuals (dated by TCRdb to the early 2020s). Study-level background: The cohort comprised a couple of women and a few men aged 18 to 49 years. Per donor, three plates each were used for CD4 naive and CD4 memory, two for CD8 naive, and one for CD8 memory. The study deeply sequenced blood TCR repertoires of several healthy adults to estimate repertoire size and the extent of clonotype sharing between individuals. To increase sequencing depth and limit assay-specific biases, different laboratories used diverse techniques to prepare libraries and sequence TCR repertoires. Each donor's leukapheresis produced roughly between roughly 0.85 and 10 billion PBMCs. The paper's findings and limits, for the study overall: Sampling was limited to blood, and TCR repertoires in tissue likely differ from TCR repertoires in blood. Pairwise subsampling led to the expectation that sequencing depth would affect the degree of clonotype sharing among donors. Incomplete sequencing was indicated by rarefaction of sorted-subset datasets, despite the large sequencing depth. Compared with non-shared clonotypes, clonotypes shared by all four sorted-subset donors had higher generation probabilities. About 5% of naive CD4, 3% to 4% of naive CD8, approximately 2.2% of memory CD4, and roughly 0.4% of memory CD8 clonotypes were shared across several donors. Naive subsets generally had larger estimated clonotype richness than memory subsets did. Because the study included only a small number of donors, the genetic and exposure-history diversity represented was limited.

Using the deep immunoSEQ assay, multiplex PCR amplified TCR CDR3 regions from genomic DNA. Extracted genomic DNA from each cell subset was distributed evenly across all wells of several immunoSEQ 96-well plates, and each plate was treated as a replicate. Each replicate PCR for sorted subsets received about 200 ng genomic DNA, equal to tens of thousands of T cell genomes. The purified libraries were quantified using a Qubit 3.0 fluorometer, sized with a Bioanalyzer 2100, and then quantified again using the KAPA Library Quantification kit. Every immunoSEQ 96-well plate was sequenced on a separate single-read 150-cycle Illumina NextSeq 550 flow cell. Per the source publication's procedure: The immunoSEQ output contained only junctional sequences without quality scores, so filtering could not match that applied to full-length reads. Sequences were annotated with PyIR, a Python wrapper for IgBLAST v1.9, and V/J genes and CDR3 were assigned using IMGT germline references. Any read was removed if the V/J assignment was weak (E-value above 1e-6), the CDR3 was missing, or the read contained stop codons, out-of-frame junctions, or ambiguous translated residues. V3J clonotypes were defined as sequences sharing the same inferred V gene, J gene, and CDR3 amino acid sequence. To compute the percentage overlap between repertoires, the number of shared unique clonotypes was divided by the size of the smaller repertoire. Three approaches were used to assess repertoire richness: RTK rarefaction, the Chao1 estimator, and Recon v2.1 estimates of unobserved clonotypes. Generation probabilities for all TCRbeta clonotypes obtained by the gDNA method from a few donors were computed using OLGA. Sourced from immuneACCESS, this table was stored by TCRdb with only in-frame sequences that have V and J called. A share of the clones is absent; for the studies checked, an unresolved V gene accounts for under half, and the remainder has no known explanation. The D gene and trimming were derived from the DNA, and the V and J assignments and clone size from that table. The sample records roughly 1,600,000 clones, 98% of which are singletons. Roughly 0.35% of the sample is taken by the ten largest.

The donors were healthy, HIV-negative adults with no recently reported acute infections or vaccinations. All donors were Caucasian adults living in Nashville, Tennessee, USA. CD4+ T cells were enriched by magnetic negative selection; naive cells were then positively selected on CD45RA, and the negative fraction formed the memory subset. Blood was obtained by leukapheresis, after which PBMCs were separated by Ficoll-Histopaque density gradient centrifugation and cryopreserved in liquid nitrogen vapor phase. Analytical flow cytometry was used to check the purity and quantity of every magnetically sorted T cell population. From each sorted fraction, genomic DNA was isolated and quantified by UV absorbance on a Nanodrop 2000c. This clone was detected once. No cognate antigen has been identified for it. No much larger clone exists at a distance of one base, and base qualities are not known. From cysteine to phenylalanine, the CDR3 is 15 amino acids long. The DNA shown is the 45-base CDR3, in frame from base 1.

The chain couples TRBV21-1 to TRBJ1-5. TRBV21-1 constitutes a pseudogene. Sample: naive CD4+ T cells sorted from blood. According to the study, the label for this sample's cell subset or site signals: CD45RA+ positively selected. This TCR was sampled from a young man in good health. Here is the DNA: TGTGCCAGCAGCATGGGTATGTCCTGCAATCAGCCCCAGCATTTT. Translated, this is CASSMGMSCNQPQHF.